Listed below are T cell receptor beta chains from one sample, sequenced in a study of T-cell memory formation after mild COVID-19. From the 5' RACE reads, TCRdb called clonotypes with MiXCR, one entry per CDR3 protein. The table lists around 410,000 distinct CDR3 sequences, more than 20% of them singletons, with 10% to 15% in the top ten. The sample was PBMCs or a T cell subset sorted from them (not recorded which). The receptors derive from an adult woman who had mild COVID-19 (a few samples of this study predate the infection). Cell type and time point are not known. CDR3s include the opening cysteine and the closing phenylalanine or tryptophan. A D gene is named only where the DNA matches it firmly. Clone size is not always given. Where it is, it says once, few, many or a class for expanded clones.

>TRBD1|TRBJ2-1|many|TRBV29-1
CSVEVGDRGRYNEQFF
TGCAGCGTTGAAGTTGGGGACAGGGGGCGCTACAATGAGCAGTTCTTC
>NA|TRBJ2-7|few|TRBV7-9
CASSPRPLGQPLSYEQYF
TGTGCCAGCAGCCCGCGTCCCCTTGGACAGCCCCTCTCCTACGAGCAGTACTTC
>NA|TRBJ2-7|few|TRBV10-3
CAITPDSQYEQYF
TGTGCCATCACTCCAGACAGCCAGTACGAGCAGTACTTC
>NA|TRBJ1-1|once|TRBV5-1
CASSPEGNREAFF
TGCGCCAGCAGCCCCGAAGGGAACAGGGAAGCTTTCTTT
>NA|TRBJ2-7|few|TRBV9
CASSVSLDSSYEQYF
TGTGCCAGCAGCGTATCCCTAGACAGCTCCTACGAGCAGTACTTC
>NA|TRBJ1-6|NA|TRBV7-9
CASSLGGNLNNSPLHF
TGTGCCAGCAGCTTAGGTGGGAACCTTAATAATTCACCCCTCCACTTT
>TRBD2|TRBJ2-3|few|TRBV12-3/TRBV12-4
CASSPIAGGQDTQYF
TGTGCCAGCAGTCCTATAGCGGGGGGGCAAGATACGCAGTATTTT
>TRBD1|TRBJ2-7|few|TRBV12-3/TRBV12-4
CASSLGGDRARRQYF
TGTGCCAGCAGTTTAGGGGGGGACAGGGCCCGTCGGCAGTACTTC
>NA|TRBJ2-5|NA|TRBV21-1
CASSKEAGRIETQYF
TGTGCCAGCAGCAAAGAGGCGGGGAGGATAGAGACCCAGTACTTC
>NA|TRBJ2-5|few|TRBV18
CASSPIKPLGAGETQYF
TGTGCCAGCTCACCAATCAAGCCCCTCGGAGCAGGGGAGACCCAGTACTTC
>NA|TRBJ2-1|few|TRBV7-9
CASSPPPGQIEQFF
TGTGCCAGCAGCCCCCCGCCCGGACAGATCGAGCAGTTCTTC
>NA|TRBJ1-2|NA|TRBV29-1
CSVGMEGGYGYTF
TGCAGCGTTGGAATGGAGGGAGGCTATGGCTACACCTTC
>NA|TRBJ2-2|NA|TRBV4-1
CASSQARAERGELFF
TGCGCCAGCAGCCAAGCCCGGGCGGAACGCGGGGAGCTGTTTTTT
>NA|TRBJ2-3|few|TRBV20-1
CSARSVTDTQYF
TGCAGTGCTAGATCAGTGACAGATACGCAGTATTTT
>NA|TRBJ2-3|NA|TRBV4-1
CASSQDPGFYTDTQYF
TGCGCCAGCAGCCAAGATCCGGGGTTTTACACAGATACGCAGTATTTT
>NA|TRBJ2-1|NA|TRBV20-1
CSAIGLLAVYGNEQFF
TGCAGTGCGATCGGACTACTGGCGGTATATGGCAATGAGCAGTTCTTC
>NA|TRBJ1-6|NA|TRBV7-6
CASSPRAPSGYSPLHF
TGTGCCAGCAGCCCGCGGGCCCCCTCTGGCTATTCACCCCTCCACTTT
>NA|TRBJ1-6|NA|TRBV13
CASSSALRGSPLHF
TGTGCCAGCAGCTCAGCCCTGAGGGGTTCACCCCTCCACTTT
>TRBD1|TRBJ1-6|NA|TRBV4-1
CASSSRQGDNSPLHF
TGCGCCAGCAGCTCCCGACAGGGCGATAATTCACCCCTCCACTTT
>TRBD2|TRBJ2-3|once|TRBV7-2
CASSSETSGGPTDTQYF
TGTGCCAGCAGCTCGGAGACTAGCGGGGGGCCCACAGATACGCAGTATTTT
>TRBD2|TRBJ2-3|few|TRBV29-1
CSVQLAGDGTQYF
TGCAGCGTTCAGTTAGCGGGGGACGGTACGCAGTATTTT
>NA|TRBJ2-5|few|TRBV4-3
CASSPDSQETQYF
TGCGCCAGCAGCCCCGACTCCCAAGAGACCCAGTACTTC
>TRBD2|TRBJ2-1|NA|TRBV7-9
CASPSGGSDEQFF
TGTGCCAGCCCTAGCGGGGGGTCCGATGAGCAGTTCTTC
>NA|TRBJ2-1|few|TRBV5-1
CASSPSARHYNEQFF
TGCGCCAGCAGCCCCTCGGCCCGCCACTACAATGAGCAGTTCTTC
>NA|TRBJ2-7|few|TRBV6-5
CASSHGPPQSDEQYF
TGTGCCAGCAGTCACGGGCCTCCTCAGTCCGACGAGCAGTACTTC
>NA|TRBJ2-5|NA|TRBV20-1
CSAPWTVRETQYF
TGCAGTGCCCCGTGGACAGTCAGGGAGACCCAGTACTTC
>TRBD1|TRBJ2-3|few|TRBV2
CASSLDRGIDTQYF
TGTGCCAGCAGTTTGGACAGGGGGATAGATACGCAGTATTTT
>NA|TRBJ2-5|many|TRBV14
CASSHLGPWGETQYF
TGTGCCAGCAGCCACTTAGGACCTTGGGGCGAGACCCAGTACTTC
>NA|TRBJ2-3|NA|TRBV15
CATSTLDLTDTQYF
TGTGCCACCAGCACTCTTGACCTCACAGATACGCAGTATTTT
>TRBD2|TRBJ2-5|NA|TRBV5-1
CASSLEASGGAGETQYF
TGCGCCAGCAGCTTGGAGGCTAGCGGGGGGGCAGGAGAGACCCAGTACTTC
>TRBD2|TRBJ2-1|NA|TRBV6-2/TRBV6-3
CASSPMTSGVYNEQFF
TGTGCCAGCAGCCCTATGACTAGCGGGGTTTACAATGAGCAGTTCTTC
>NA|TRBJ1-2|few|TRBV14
CASSQPVAGIYNYGYTF
TGTGCCAGCAGCCAACCGGTTGCAGGGATCTATAACTATGGCTACACCTTC
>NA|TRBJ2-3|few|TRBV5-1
CASSLGWDPSTDTQYF
TGCGCCAGCAGCTTGGGGTGGGACCCCTCCACAGATACGCAGTATTTT
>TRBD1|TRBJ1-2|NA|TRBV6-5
CASSYSGGQGANGYTF
TGTGCCAGCAGTTACTCGGGGGGACAGGGGGCGAATGGCTACACCTTC
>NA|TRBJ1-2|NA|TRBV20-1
CSARSAYGYTF
TGCAGTGCTAGGTCGGCGTATGGCTACACCTTC
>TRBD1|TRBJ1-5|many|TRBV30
CAWSVSGGKPQHF
TGTGCCTGGAGTGTATCAGGGGGCAAGCCCCAGCATTTT
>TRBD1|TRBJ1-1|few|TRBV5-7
CASSLETGGLTEAFF
TGTGCCAGCAGCTTGGAAACAGGGGGCCTCACTGAAGCTTTCTTT
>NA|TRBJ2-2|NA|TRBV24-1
CATSDPPMRASAGELFF
TGTGCCACCAGTGATCCCCCTATGCGGGCCAGCGCCGGGGAGCTGTTTTTT
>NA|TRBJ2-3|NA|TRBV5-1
CASSLGGSGRTDTQYF
TGCGCCAGCAGCTTGGGGGGCTCCGGTCGTACAGATACGCAGTATTTT
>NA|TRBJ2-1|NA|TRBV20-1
CSAHGFGAADEQFF
TGCAGTGCTCACGGGTTCGGGGCGGCGGATGAGCAGTTCTTC
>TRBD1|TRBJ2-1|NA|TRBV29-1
CSVGTGGPYNEQFF
TGCAGCGTTGGGACAGGGGGACCCTACAATGAGCAGTTCTTC
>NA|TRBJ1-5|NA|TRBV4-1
CASSQDPGRWGGGNQPQHF
TGCGCCAGCAGCCAAGATCCAGGCCGATGGGGTGGAGGCAATCAGCCCCAGCATTTT
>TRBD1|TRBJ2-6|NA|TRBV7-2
CASSYRGPGANVLTF
TGTGCCAGCAGCTACAGGGGGCCTGGGGCCAACGTCCTGACTTTC
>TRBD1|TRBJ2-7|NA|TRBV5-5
CASSFAGQGVYEQYF
TGTGCCAGCAGCTTTGCGGGACAGGGGGTCTACGAGCAGTACTTC
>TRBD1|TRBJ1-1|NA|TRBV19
CASSIAETGSSEAFF
TGTGCCAGTAGTATTGCCGAGACAGGGTCTTCTGAAGCTTTCTTT
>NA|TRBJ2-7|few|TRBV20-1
CSAKDSTGFPYEQYF
TGCAGTGCCAAAGACTCTACAGGGTTTCCCTACGAGCAGTACTTC
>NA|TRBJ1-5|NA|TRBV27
CASSLVGTDQPQHF
TGTGCCAGCAGTTTAGTTGGCACGGACCAGCCCCAGCATTTT
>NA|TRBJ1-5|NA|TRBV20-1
CSAKDSSNQPQHF
TGCAGTGCTAAGGACAGTAGCAATCAGCCCCAGCATTTT
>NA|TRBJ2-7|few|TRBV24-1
CATSDTQQGYGEQYF
TGTGCCACCAGTGATACCCAACAGGGATACGGCGAGCAGTACTTC
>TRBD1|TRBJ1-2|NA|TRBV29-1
CSVEAGGGGYTF
TGCAGCGTTGAAGCAGGGGGAGGTGGCTACACCTTC
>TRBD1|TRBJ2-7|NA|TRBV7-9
CASSLEGQGEYF
TGTGCCAGCAGCTTAGAAGGACAGGGGGAGTACTTC